This TCR beta chain was sequenced in a study of T-cell reconstitution after alpha-beta-depleted transplantation in children. J gave up 5 bases and V 1 base, and 20 bases lay outside the gene matches. There are 20 residues in the CDR3. In germline, CDR1 is LGHNA, CDR2 YNFKEQ. This clonotype was picked up a small number of times. Preparing the TCRbeta library involved the use of unique molecular identifiers. TCRdb re-derived calls from the PCR reads in MiXCR, one entry per CDR3 protein. This table holds a few hundred thousand distinct CDR3 sequences, under 15% found once. The source material was PBMCs from the stem cell graft donor, sampled from the stem cell graft. This TCR was sampled from a human donor who donated a stem cell graft to a child with combined immunodeficiency. V is TRBV4-2 and J is TRBJ2-5, with 9 bases identical to TRBD2. Written as DNA, the CDR3 is TGTGCCAGCAGCCAAGCCCCCCCATCTAGCGGGGAAGAGGTCGGGGAGACCCAGTACTTC. Residues: CASSQAPPSSGEEVGETQYF.